The clone carrying this T cell receptor beta chain has a handful of counts. Antigen specificity is unknown. The length of the CDR3 is 14 residues. Trimming stripped 4 bases from V and 0 bases from J, with 10 bases between. CDR1 is SQVTM, CDR2 ANQGSEA, per germline. Each CDR3 protein gets one entry after TCRdb re-called the reads with MiXCR. The sample contains some 920,000 distinct CDR3 sequences, under 40% of which appear only once. The entry originates in a study of T cell repertoires in cytomegalovirus infection. At the level of the study: CMV epitopes used comprised recently identified HLA-C-restricted ones and well-studied HLA-B-restricted ones. Whole-study results and caveats: Pooled public TCR beta family frequency picked out CMV carriers with the relevant HLA.

This clonotype was sampled from a human donor in good health (CMV status not recorded). Some clones in this sample may be carry-over from other donors' samples. Specimen: cultured CD8+ T cells from PBMCs, collected from culture after CMV antigen stimulation. The rearrangement links TRBV29-1 to TRBJ1-3; D call uncertain. This CDR3 is CSVVLPSSGNTIYF. The CDR3 bases are TGCAGCGTTGTTCTCCCCAGCTCTGGAAACACCATATATTTT.